In its sample, the clone carrying this T cell receptor beta chain was seen many times. Its target is not known. These data belong to a study of shared clonotypes between healthy human individuals. General study results and limits: Sampling included only blood; tissue repertoires likely differ. An effect of sequencing depth on clonotype sharing among donors was expected. Limitation of the genetic and exposure-history diversity represented came from the few donors.

Ten immunoSEQ deep assay plates served to sequence unsorted PBMC DNA. TCRdb's copy holds only in-frame clones and misses some; the assay was immunoSEQ multiplex PCR. This table has around 480,000 clones, 75% to 80% appearing once. The CDR3 sequence is 15 residues long. Germline CDR1 and CDR2: MNHNS and SASEGT. V lost 6 bases to trimming and J lost 7 bases, with 19 bases between them. The sample was PBMCs. J is TRBJ2-1 and V is TRBV6-1; TRBD1 is a possible D gene (6 bases). This sequence was found in a woman between 40 and 50 years old in good health. Some clones in this sample may be carry-over from other donors' samples. The CDR3 loop is CASSLEVGALNEQFF. The CDR3 DNA reads as TGTGCCAGCAGCCTGGAGGTGGGGGCTTTAAATGAGCAGTTCTTC.